The clone carrying this TCR beta chain occurred many times. The sample is drawn from a study of blood T cells in healthy people across ages. Through a sample-barcoded 5' primer and a J-beta primer mix, a second PCR was run for 7 to 11 cycles. Unique molecular identifiers of 12 random nucleotides labeled each cDNA. TCRdb reprocessed the 5' RACE reads via MiXCR and lists one record per CDR3 protein. Of some 1.4 million distinct CDR3 sequences detected, approximately 38% appear once; the ten largest clones hold roughly 7.7%. The CDR3 consists of 12 residues. Germline-derived CDR1 and CDR2 are LNHNV and YYDKDF (reference sequence). V was shortened by 2 bases and J by 2 bases, with 1 base between the two germline ends.

Material: blood. This sequence originates from a young woman in good health. This sequence joins TRBV15 and TRBJ2-1, with D unresolved. The DNA for the CDR3 is TGTGCCACCAGCAGACCCTACAATGAGCAGTTCTTC. It yields the protein CATSRPYNEQFF.